The 12 T cell receptor beta chains given below trace back to one sample, sequenced in a study of T cell responses to AZD1222 COVID-19 vaccine. Measured with immunoSEQ multiplex PCR; TCRdb has only the in-frame clones, and not every one. The sample holds 84,000 or so clones, roughly 90% seen once. This material consisted of peripheral blood, taken on day 0 of AZD1222 vaccination. The receptors derive from an adult in good health.

The V and J genes are TRBV6-5 and TRBJ2-1; TRBD2 agrees at 15 bases. V was pared by 5 bases and J by 15 bases, with 8 bases of the junction left unmatched. The germline V gene has CDR1 MNHEY and CDR2 SVGAGI. This CDR3 is 14 amino acids long. The DNA of the CDR3 is TGTGCCAGCAGTAGGACTAGCGGGGGGGTATGGCTGTTCTTC. It is translated as CASSRTSGGVWLFF.

The rearrangement links TRBV5-1 to TRBJ1-4, with D perhaps matching TRBD1 (6 bases). CDR3 length: 16 amino acids. Germline lookup yields CDR1 SGHRS and CDR2 YFSETQ. Trimming shortened V by 2 bases and J by 0 bases, and 11 bases separated the two germline ends. CDR3 DNA sequence: TGCGCCAGCAGCTTTACAGGGCCTGCAACTAATGAAAAACTGTTTTTT. This encodes CASSFTGPATNEKLFF.

The chain combines TRBV2 with TRBJ2-7, with D possibly TRBD2 on 5 matching bases. The V and J ends lost 6 bases and 5 bases respectively, with 17 bases between them. The CDR3 spans 14 residues. Germline loops: CDR1 SNHLY, CDR2 FYNNEI. CDR3 sequence reads: CASSDVFAGDEQYF. The CDR3 nucleotides are TGTGCCAGCAGCGACGTCTTTGCCGGGGACGAGCAGTACTTC.

This chain joins TRBV28 and TRBJ1-1; D ambiguous. The V gene lost 6 bases and the J gene lost 0 bases, with 11 bases spanning the gap. The CDR3 runs to 14 residues. Germline-derived CDR1 and CDR2 are MDHEN and SYDVKM. Written as DNA, the CDR3 is TGTGCCAGCAGGAGCACGGGTCTGAACACTGAAGCTTTCTTT. Translated, it gives CASRSTGLNTEAFF.

This chain links TRBV6-5 with TRBJ2-7; D perhaps matches TRBD2 (5 bases). Germline V gene sequence: CDR1 MNHEY, CDR2 SVGAGI. V dropped 4 bases and J dropped 7 bases, with 8 bases sitting between them. CDR3 length: 11 residues. The CDR3 is CASSSEREQYF. The CDR3, as DNA: TGTGCCAGCAGTTCGGAGCGGGAGCAGTACTTC.

V gene TRBV5-1 combines with J gene TRBJ2-2; 11 nucleotides align to TRBD1. Germline trimming cut 4 bases from V and 7 bases from J; bases unmatched to any gene: 21. This CDR3 comprises 20 residues. From germline, CDR1 is SGHRS and CDR2 YFSETQ. CDR3 in amino acids: CASSGRALGQGAPTGGELFF. CDR3 DNA sequence: TGCGCCAGCAGCGGACGTGCACTAGGACAGGGGGCCCCAACCGGCGGGGAGCTGTTTTTT. The variable domain in full, completed from reference TRBV5-1 and TRBJ2-2, reads KAGVTQTPRYLIKTRGQQVTLSCSPISGHRSVSWYQQTPGQGLQFLFEYFSETQRNKGNFPGRFSGRQFSNSRSEMNVSTLELGDSALYLCASSGRALGQGAPTGGELFFGEGSRLTVL.

This chain uses TRBV18 with TRBJ2-1; 10 bases are shared with TRBD1. Germline V gene sequence: CDR1 KGHSH, CDR2 LQKENI. J gave up 4 bases and V 3 bases, and 3 bases lay outside the gene matches. The CDR3 spans 15 residues. This CDR3 is CASSPGQGLYNEQFF. The CDR3 DNA sequence: TGTGCCAGCTCACCGGGACAGGGGTTGTACAATGAGCAGTTCTTC.

The genes are TRBV7-9 and TRBJ1-1; 9 bases agree with TRBD1. CDR3 length: 13 residues. The junction had 5 bases not matched to a gene; V was cut back by 5 bases and J by 7 bases. Germline V gene data show CDR1 as SEHNR and CDR2 as FQNEAQ (reference sequence). DNA of the CDR3: TGTGCCAGCAGCCTTCAGACAGGGGGTGAAGCTTTCTTT. Translated, it gives CASSLQTGGEAFF.

V gene TRBV10-3 combines with J gene TRBJ2-1, with TRBD2 as a possible D gene (7 bases). Germline lookup yields CDR1 ENHRY and CDR2 SYGVKD. Deletions cut 3 bases from V and 1 base from J, with 10 bases between. This CDR3 is built from 15 residues. The CDR3 DNA is TGTGCCATCAGTGAAAGGGGGGGTTCCTACAATGAGCAGTTCTTC. This gives the protein CAISERGGSYNEQFF.

The V and J genes are TRBV6-5 and TRBJ1-6; 9 nucleotides agree with TRBD1. Germline V lookup: CDR1 MNHEY, CDR2 SVGAGI. V gave up 2 bases and J gave up 5 bases; unmatched junction bases: 1. This CDR3 has 15 amino acids. CDR3 coding DNA: TGTGCCAGCAGTTACGGGACAGGGAATAATTCACCCCTCCACTTT. The encoded protein is CASSYGTGNNSPLHF.

The rearrangement uses TRBV28 and TRBJ2-7, with TRBD1 as a possible D gene (6 bases). V lost 5 bases and J lost 6, with 14 bases in between. This CDR3 is built from 13 residues. Per germline, CDR1 MDHEN and CDR2 SYDVKM. CDR3 residues: CASSPTGACEQYF. The DNA for the CDR3 is TGTGCCAGCAGTCCGACAGGAGCCTGCGAGCAGTACTTC.

J is TRBJ2-2 and V is TRBV5-1, with 10 bases matching TRBD2. Germline-derived CDR1 and CDR2 are SGHRS and YFSETQ. The CDR3 totals 15 residues. V gave up 7 bases and J gave up 5 bases; unmatched junction bases: 8. In nucleotides, the CDR3 is TGCGCCAGCGAGAATAGCGGGGGGAAGACCGGGGAGCTGTTTTTT. This encodes CASENSGGKTGELFF.